These 18 T cell receptor beta chains originate from one sample sequenced in a study of vaccination effects on CD4 cells after COVID-19. Culture proceeded for approximately nine days, and CD4+ T cells were then isolated. Participants were vaccinated with two doses of either the BNT162b2 or mRNA-1273 vaccine. Which antigens these TCRs recognize remains unknown. TCRdb's table, derived via immunoSEQ multiplex PCR, lists solely in-frame clones and lacks some. The profile covers about 66,000 clones, with more than 60% appearing a single time and about 2.5% taken by the ten largest. Sequencing used CD4+ T cells from PBMCs cultured without peptide, obtained after COVID-19 vaccination. The receptors were gathered from a human donor who received a COVID-19 vaccine.

V gene TRBV24-1 combines with J gene TRBJ2-3, with a tentative D call TRBD2 (7 bases). The CDR3 has 15 residues. CDR1 and CDR2 from the germline V gene are KGHDR and SFDVKD. V shed 1 base and J shed 7 bases, with 14 bases lying between them. The CDR3 coding sequence is TGTGCCACCAGTGATTTTTCGGGGGGCGGGTATACGCAGTATTTT. Translating it yields CATSDFSGGGYTQYF.

Judged by abundance, this clone is medium-sized. This chain joins TRBV7-9 and TRBJ2-5; D uncertain. The germline gives CDR1 SEHNR, CDR2 FQNEAQ (reference sequence). This CDR3 has 12 amino acids. Trimming took 1 base from V and 5 from J, leaving 5 bases between them. CDR3: CASSLVVETQYF. CDR3 in DNA: TGTGCCAGCAGCTTAGTAGTTGAGACCCAGTACTTC.

The chain employs TRBV24-1 and TRBJ2-1, with 12 bases matching TRBD1. CDR1 KGHDR and CDR2 SFDVKD come from the germline V gene. V lost 5 bases and J lost 7; bases outside the gene matches: 5. CDR3 length equals 15 residues. The CDR3 reads CATSAGTGGRNEQFF. The CDR3, as DNA: TGTGCCACCAGTGCCGGGACAGGGGGCCGAAATGAGCAGTTCTTC.

The rearrangement uses TRBV24-1 and TRBJ2-5; 12 bases fit TRBD1. CDR3 length: 16 amino acids. V lost 3 bases and J lost 5; bases outside the gene matches: 6. Germline V lookup: CDR1 KGHDR, CDR2 SFDVKD. CDR3 residues: CATSDPGTGGGETQYF. As DNA, the CDR3 is TGTGCCACCAGTGATCCCGGGACAGGGGGCGGGGAGACCCAGTACTTC.

The rearrangement uses TRBV5-1 and TRBJ2-3; TRBD1 matches 10 bases. Losses at the gene ends were 4 bases for V and 5 bases for J; bases not matched to a gene: 10. This CDR3 contains 16 residues. The germline V gene encodes CDR1 SGHRS and CDR2 YFSETQ. CDR3 bases: TGCGCCAGCAGCGGCCCCGGGACAGGGGTTTTAGATACGCAGTATTTT. Its protein is CASSGPGTGVLDTQYF.

V and J are TRBV11-3 and TRBJ2-7; D is ambiguous. CDR3 length: 15 residues. In germline, CDR1 is SGHNT, CDR2 YENEEA. V was shortened by 1 base and J by 2 bases, with 12 bases between the two germline ends. The CDR3 DNA reads as TGTGCCAGCAGCTTAGTTCACCTCAAAGCCTACGAGCAGTACGTC. This codes for CASSLVHLKAYEQYV.

The rearrangement joins TRBV14 to TRBJ2-7; 9 bases are a match to TRBD2. CDR1 and CDR2 from the germline V gene are SGHDN and FVKESK. V shed 4 bases and J 6 bases; nucleotides not matched to a gene: 13. The CDR3 spans 16 residues. CDR3 loop: CASSRVASGVNGEQYV. CDR3 nucleotide sequence: TGTGCCAGCAGCCGGGTAGCTAGCGGGGTTAATGGCGAGCAGTACGTC.

The V call is TRBV14, the J call TRBJ2-1; D is perhaps TRBD1 or TRBD2 (6 bases each). The CDR3 is made up of 15 amino acids. Germline assignment: CDR1 SGHDN and CDR2 FVKESK. Trimming removed 4 bases from V and 4 bases from J, with 14 bases in between. The CDR3 here is CASSLRDTSYNEQFF. For the CDR3, the DNA is TGTGCCAGCAGCCTGCGGGACACAAGTTACAATGAGCAGTTCTTC.

The chain couples TRBV7-2 to TRBJ1-2; TRBD1 aligns across 9 bases. Germline V gene lookup returns CDR1 SGHTA and CDR2 FQGNSA. The ends lost 4 bases at V and 5 bases at J; junction bases unmatched: 5. This CDR3 contains 14 residues. The CDR3 sequence is CASSSRQGEYGYTF. CDR3 nucleotide sequence: TGTGCCAGCAGCTCCCGACAGGGGGAGTATGGCTACACCTTC.

CDR3: CASRGFEGGESRGNTIYF. The CDR3 bases are TGTGCAAGTCGCGGATTTGAGGGGGGCGAAAGTAGAGGAAACACCATATATTTT. The chain has TRBV12-2 and TRBJ1-3. TRBV12-2 constitutes a pseudogene. The CDR3 has 18 residues.

This clone was found once. V usage is TRBV5-1 and J usage is TRBJ2-1, with D possibly TRBD1 on 6 matching bases. CDR1 and CDR2 from the germline V gene are SGHRS and YFSETQ. This CDR3 spans 16 amino acids. The germline V and J ends were trimmed by 0 bases and 5 bases, with 15 bases remaining between them. The CDR3 is CASSLVQGTTNNEQFF. In DNA form, the CDR3 reads TGCGCCAGCAGCTTGGTTCAGGGGACCACGAACAATGAGCAGTTCTTC. Complete variable domain (other parts from reference TRBV5-1 and TRBJ2-1): KAGVTQTPRYLIKTRGQQVTLSCSPISGHRSVSWYQQTPGQGLQFLFEYFSETQRNKGNFPGRFSGRQFSNSRSEMNVSTLELGDSALYLCASSLVQGTTNNEQFFGPGTRLTVL.

Here the CDR3 reads CASSERYQVFSGNTIYF. The CDR3 region has the DNA TGTGCCAGCAGTGAACGATACCAGGTTTTCTCTGGAAACACCATATATTTT. The chain couples TRBV6-1 to TRBJ1-3; the D is unclear. From germline, CDR1 is MNHNS and CDR2 SASEGT. Trimming took off 2 bases at V and 0 bases at J, with 14 bases between the two ends. The CDR3 sequence is 17 residues long.

The chain couples TRBV28 to TRBJ1-1, with TRBD1 matching over 10 bases. CDR1 and CDR2 from the germline V gene are MDHEN and SYDVKM. CDR3 size: 14 residues. The J segment lost 11 bases and the V segment lost 2 bases, leaving 8 bases of the junction unmatched. The CDR3 loop reads CASSLVGQGFSAFF. CDR3 DNA sequence: TGTGCCAGCAGTTTAGTGGGACAGGGGTTTAGCGCTTTCTTT. Full variable domain (rest looked up from reference TRBV28 and TRBJ1-1): DVKVTQSSRYLVKRTGEKVFLECVQDMDHENMFWYRQDPGLGLRLIYFSYDVKMKEKGDIPEGYSVSREKKERFSLILESASTNQTSMYLCASSLVGQGFSAFFGQGTRLTVV.

This clone was seen more than once but under ten times. This chain connects TRBV7-9 to TRBJ2-7; D is perhaps TRBD2 (6 bases). The CDR3 has 16 residues. CDR1 SEHNR and CDR2 FQNEAQ come from the germline V gene (reference sequence). Trimming removed 1 base at V and 0 bases at J, with 13 bases between. CDR3 nucleotides: TGTGCCAGCAGCTTAGTCCGCGGGGAAAGCTCCTACGAGCAGTACGTC. Amino acid sequence: CASSLVRGESSYEQYV.

This clone was observed a few times. The chain combines TRBV3-1 (or the pseudogene TRBV3-2) with TRBJ2-2; the D is unclear. Germline V gene data show CDR1 as LGHDT and CDR2 as YNNKEL (reference sequence). The CDR3 covers 15 residues. Between the trimmed V and J ends, which lost 2 bases and 1 base, there was a span of 8 bases. As DNA, the CDR3 is TGTGCCAGCAGCCAAATGACTCAGAACACCGGGGAGCTGTTTTTT. The encoded protein is CASSQMTQNTGELFF.

DNA of the CDR3: TGTGCCGCCGGCGGTAAGACACCCCTCCACTTT. Translating it yields CAAGGKTPLHF. The genes are TRBV6-5 and TRBJ1-6; D uncertain. The CDR3 has 11 residues. Germline CDR1 MNHEY, CDR2 SVGAGI. With 11 bases removed from V and 11 bases from J, the gap between germline ends came to 13 bases.

This rearrangement joins TRBV6-1 to TRBJ2-5, with TRBD1 matching 9 bases. This CDR3 region has 15 residues. Germline V CDR1 and CDR2: MNHNS, SASEGT. V lost 0 bases to trimming and J lost 5 bases; unmatched junction nucleotides: 4. The CDR3, as DNA: TGTGCCAGCAGTGAAGCAGGGACAGGGACCGAGACCCAGTACTTC. Protein product: CASSEAGTGTETQYF.

The chain has TRBV2 and TRBJ1-4; TRBD1 matches at 12 bases. From germline, CDR1 is SNHLY and CDR2 FYNNEI. This CDR3 is 15 amino acids long. V shed 7 bases and J 3 bases; nucleotides not matched to a gene: 3. CDR3 sequence reads: CASTGQGAANEKLFF. The CDR3 nucleotides read TGTGCCAGCACGGGACAGGGGGCGGCTAATGAAAAACTGTTTTTT.